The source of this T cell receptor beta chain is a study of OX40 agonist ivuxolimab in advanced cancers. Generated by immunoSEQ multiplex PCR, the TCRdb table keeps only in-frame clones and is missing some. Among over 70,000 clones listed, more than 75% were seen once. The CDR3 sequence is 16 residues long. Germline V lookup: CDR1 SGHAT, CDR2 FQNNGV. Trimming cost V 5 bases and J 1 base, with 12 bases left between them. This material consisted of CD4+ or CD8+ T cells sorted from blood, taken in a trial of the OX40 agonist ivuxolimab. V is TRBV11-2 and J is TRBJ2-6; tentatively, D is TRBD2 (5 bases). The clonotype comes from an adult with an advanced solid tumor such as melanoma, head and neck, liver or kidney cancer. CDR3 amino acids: CASSLITGSGANVLTF. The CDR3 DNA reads TGTGCCAGCAGCCTAATTACGGGGTCTGGGGCCAACGTCCTGACTTTC.